The sequence of this TCR beta chain was determined in a study of PD-1 blockade in classical Hodgkin lymphoma. To note about this clone: Its matching antigen is unknown.

Every patient relapsed after autologous stem cell transplantation, and brentuximab vedotin exposure varied. Assay used: immunoSEQ multiplex PCR; TCRdb lists only in-frame clones, some missing. The sample has about 94,000 clones, 89% seen once. V lost 5 bases and J 6 bases, leaving 14 bases between the germline ends. The CDR3 is made up of 13 amino acids. CDR1 and CDR2 (germline): SEHNR, FQNEAQ (reference sequence). Study-wide results and limits: TCR diversity at baseline was reported to be reduced in newly diagnosed patients relative to healthy donors. Patients with an early start, nivolumab under 1 year after ASCT, were excluded.

The specimen was peripheral blood mononuclear cells (PBMCs), collected before the second cycle of nivolumab. V is TRBV7-9 and J is TRBJ2-7; D is undetermined. The TCR sequence derives from a human donor with classical Hodgkin lymphoma. Here the CDR3 DNA reads TGTGCCAGCAGCCGACCGCCTCCAAGCGAGCAGTACTTC. It translates to CASSRPPPSEQYF.